This T cell receptor (beta chain) is from a study of shared clonotypes between healthy human individuals. This clone appeared a single time. Assay used: immunoSEQ multiplex PCR; TCRdb lists only in-frame clones, some missing. The sample comprises about 2.2 million clones, roughly 95% of which are singletons, and about 1.7% rests with the top ten. It was CD45RO-negative cells, positively selected for CCR7, that made up naive CD8 cells, with terminally differentiated effector memory CD45RA+ cells excluded. Trimming shortened V by 6 bases and J by 2 bases, and 14 bases separated the two germline ends. The CDR3 contains 16 residues. Germline V gene lookup returns CDR1 MDHEN and CDR2 SYDVKM.

The sequence was collected from a man aged 18 to 30 in good health. Some clones in this sample may be carry-over from other donors' samples. The sequenced sample was naive CD8+ T cells from PBMCs. This sequence joins TRBV28 and TRBJ2-6; D gene ambiguous. CDR3 loop: CASSLALLPGANVLTF. Here the CDR3 DNA reads TGTGCCAGCAGCTTGGCATTGCTTCCTGGGGCCAACGTCCTGACTTTC.